The 12 T cell receptor beta chains reported below all come from one sample, sequenced in a study of cytomegalovirus exposure and HLA in healthy donors. PCR involved 60 Vbeta and 13 Jbeta primers. TCRdb's copy holds only in-frame clones and misses some; the assay was immunoSEQ multiplex PCR. The table lists 120,000 to 150,000 clones, less than 90% of them singletons. Sequencing input: PBMCs. Source of these receptors: a boy between 2 and 10 years old in good health and CMV-seronegative.

V usage is TRBV11-2 and J usage is TRBJ2-1, with 14 bases matching TRBD2. Germline CDR1 and CDR2: SGHAT and FQNNGV. V was clipped by 4 bases and J by 7 bases; unmatched bases: 6. There are 16 residues in the CDR3. CDR3 nucleotides: TGTGCCAGCAGCTACCGGACTAGCGGGAGGACGAATGAGCAGTTCTTC. Its protein is CASSYRTSGRTNEQFF.

The chain combines TRBV9 with TRBJ2-2; possibly TRBD2 for D (6 bases). The germline V and J ends were trimmed by 2 bases and 4 bases, with 15 bases remaining between them. Germline V lookup: CDR1 SGDLS, CDR2 YYNGEE. This CDR3 is 16 amino acids long. DNA for the CDR3: TGTGCCAGCAGCGTTTTGAGTAGCGGATCCACCGGGGAGCTGTTTTTT. Translation gives CASSVLSSGSTGELFF.

The chain combines TRBV27 with TRBJ2-2; 9 bases are shared with TRBD1. The CDR3 consists of 18 residues. The germline V gene has CDR1 MNHEY and CDR2 SMNVEV (reference sequence). After removal of 4 bases from V and 0 bases from J, the junction contained 9 bases not matched to a gene. The CDR3 is CASSSRGQGAANTGELFF. The DNA for the CDR3 is TGTGCCAGCAGTTCTAGGGGACAGGGAGCGGCGAACACCGGGGAGCTGTTTTTT.

V is TRBV13 and J is TRBJ2-5; D perhaps matches TRBD2 (5 bases). The V and J ends lost 9 bases and 5 bases respectively, with 16 bases between them. The germline CDR1 and CDR2 sequences are PRHDT and FYEKMQ (reference sequence). The CDR3 spans 13 residues. This CDR3 is CASTRNSRETQYF. In nucleotides, the CDR3 is TGTGCCAGTACTAGAAATAGTCGGGAGACCCAGTACTTC.

The V gene is TRBV6-4, the J gene TRBJ1-1; D is ambiguous. The CDR3 has 13 residues. V was trimmed by 5 bases and J by 2 bases, leaving 9 bases between them. Germline CDR1 and CDR2: MRHNA and SNTAGT. The DNA for the CDR3 is TGTGCCAGCAGTTTACGAGCCAACACTGAAGCTTTCTTT. Its translation: CASSLRANTEAFF.

This chain connects TRBV29-1 to TRBJ2-3, with 11 positions matching TRBD2. The CDR3 spans 16 residues. Germline V gives CDR1 SQVTM, CDR2 ANQGSEA. J gave up 4 bases and V 4 bases, and 10 bases lay outside the gene matches. This chain's CDR3 is CSVVGYSGREADTQYF. Written as DNA, the CDR3 is TGCAGCGTTGTAGGGTATAGCGGGAGGGAGGCAGATACGCAGTATTTT.

The V gene is TRBV5-5, the J gene TRBJ2-7, with a possible D match to TRBD1 (5 bases). Germline loops: CDR1 SGHKS, CDR2 YYEKEE (reference sequence). The CDR3 consists of 14 residues. V shed 4 bases and J shed 3 bases, with 14 bases lying between them. For the CDR3, the DNA is TGTGCCAGCAGCCCAGGCAGGGTGGTCTACGAGCAGTACTTC. Residues: CASSPGRVVYEQYF.

J is TRBJ2-4 and V is TRBV27, with 10 positions matching TRBD1. With V trimmed by 5 bases and J by 6 bases, 4 bases remained unmatched. The CDR3 spans 14 residues. Germline V gives CDR1 MNHEY, CDR2 SMNVEV (reference sequence). The CDR3 nucleotides read TGTGCCAGCAGTCCTGGGACAGGGGTAAACATTCAGTACTTC. It is translated as CASSPGTGVNIQYF.

This clone was recorded a few times. The rearrangement joins TRBV6-1 to TRBJ2-5; 8 positions match TRBD1. Germline CDR1 is MNHNS and CDR2 is SASEGT. The CDR3 spans 17 residues. Trimming removed 0 bases from V and 4 bases from J; junction bases left unmatched: 10. The CDR3 is CASSEALQDRGGETQYF. Here the CDR3 DNA reads TGTGCCAGCAGTGAAGCGCTTCAAGACAGGGGAGGAGAGACCCAGTACTTC.

The CDR3 nucleotides read TGTGCCAGCAGCGTCGGACAGGGGATAGGAAACACCATATATTTT. This codes for CASSVGQGIGNTIYF. V is TRBV14 and J is TRBJ1-3, with TRBD1 matching 9 bases. Per germline, CDR1 SGHDN and CDR2 FVKESK. The CDR3 covers 15 residues. Trimming removed 5 bases from V and 4 bases from J; junction bases left unmatched: 6.

The genes are TRBV7-9 and TRBJ1-3; a weak D match, TRBD1 (6 bases). The CDR3 spans 16 residues. The germline CDR1 and CDR2 sequences are SEHNR and FQNEAQ (reference sequence). V shed 3 bases and J shed 0 bases, with 12 bases lying between them. The CDR3 nucleotides read TGTGCCAGCAGCTTTTACGGGACACTCTCTGGAAACACCATATATTTT. It encodes CASSFYGTLSGNTIYF.

This clone has a handful of counts. The chain couples TRBV29-1 to TRBJ2-3; D is undetermined. The CDR3 consists of 13 residues. Germline V gene data show CDR1 as SQVTM and CDR2 as ANQGSEA. Between the trimmed V and J ends, which lost 4 bases and 2 bases, there was a span of 10 bases. The CDR3 DNA reads as TGCAGCGTTGTTCCTCTAGACACAGATACGCAGTATTTT. It yields the protein CSVVPLDTDTQYF.